The present T cell receptor (beta chain) was sequenced within a study of blood T cell repertoires in COVID-19. Germline CDR1 reads SGHRS; CDR2 reads YFSETQ. The CDR3 is 13 residues long. The V and J ends lost 0 bases and 8 bases respectively, with 8 bases between them. Only in-frame clones appear in the TCRdb table, and some are missing; sequencing was by immunoSEQ multiplex PCR. The table has 150,000 to 200,000 clones, 80% to 85% seen once; the top ten hold over 10%. This receptor was obtained from a woman in her sixties who had recovered from COVID-19. The sequencing sample was made of PBMCs or T cells enriched from blood (not recorded which). The gene calls are TRBV5-1 and TRBJ1-4; TRBD1 might be the D (5 bases). In DNA, the CDR3 is TGCGCCAGCAGCTTGGGGACAACCGAAAAACTGTTTTTT. It specifies CASSLGTTEKLFF. Drawing the rest from reference TRBV5-1 and TRBJ1-4, the complete variable domain is KAGVTQTPRYLIKTRGQQVTLSCSPISGHRSVSWYQQTPGQGLQFLFEYFSETQRNKGNFPGRFSGRQFSNSRSEMNVSTLELGDSALYLCASSLGTTEKLFFGSGTQLSVL.